A single sample is the source of the 6 T cell receptor beta chains below, sequenced in a study of blood T cell repertoires in COVID-19. Profiled with immunoSEQ multiplex PCR; TCRdb holds only in-frame clones, not every one. Here the sample spans about 88,000 clones, over 75% being singletons. Material for sequencing was peripheral blood. The receptors stem from a man older than 75 with acute or convalescent COVID-19.

V usage is TRBV4-1 and J usage is TRBJ1-2; 10 positions agree with TRBD1. The V segment lost 1 base and the J segment 4 bases; nucleotides outside the gene matches: 6. Germline V gives CDR1 MGHRA, CDR2 YSYEKL. The CDR3 contains 16 residues. The CDR3: CASSQVPGQGVYGYTF. The DNA for the CDR3 is TGCGCCAGCAGCCAAGTCCCCGGACAGGGGGTCTATGGCTACACCTTC.

The rearrangement uses TRBV7-2 and TRBJ2-7; 7 bases fit TRBD1. The junction had 7 bases not matched to a gene; V was cut back by 3 bases and J by 2 bases. CDR1 SGHTA and CDR2 FQGNSA come from the germline V gene. The length of the CDR3 is 15 residues. The CDR3 loop reads CASSLSRDRTYEQYF. In DNA, the CDR3 is TGTGCCAGCAGCTTGTCCCGGGACAGAACCTACGAGCAGTACTTC.

This clone turned up a few times. This sequence joins TRBV28 and TRBJ1-2; D remains unclear. The germline V gene has CDR1 MDHEN and CDR2 SYDVKM. This CDR3 has 14 residues. Trimming pared 6 bases from V and 8 bases from J, leaving 19 bases between. CDR3 region: CASSPPGIPEGYTF. The CDR3 bases are TGTGCCAGCAGCCCACCCGGCATACCGGAGGGCTACACCTTC.

V gene TRBV27 combines with J gene TRBJ1-2; TRBD1 matches 8 bases. The CDR3 is made up of 15 amino acids. Germline-derived CDR1 and CDR2 are MNHEY and SMNVEV (reference sequence). V lost 4 bases to trimming and J lost 5 bases; unmatched junction nucleotides: 9. The CDR3 spells CASSSSDRDSYGYTF. The DNA of the CDR3 is TGTGCCAGCAGTTCCTCGGACAGGGATTCTTATGGCTACACCTTC.

The chain has TRBV19 and TRBJ2-3; D may be TRBD2 (7 bases). Germline CDR1 reads LNHDA; CDR2 reads SQIVND (reference sequence). The CDR3 is 18 amino acids. V was clipped by 0 bases and J by 0 bases, with 16 bases between them. The CDR3 DNA follows: TGTGCCAGTAGTATAGATGACGCGGGGGCCACTAGCACAGATACGCAGTATTTT. Encoded protein: CASSIDDAGATSTDTQYF.

This clone was seen a few times. The chain combines TRBV9 with TRBJ2-2; 12 bases line up with TRBD2. CDR3 length: 17 residues. V was clipped by 4 bases and J by 6 bases; unmatched bases: 10. Germline V CDR1 and CDR2: SGDLS, YYNGEE. The CDR3 spells CASSFGTSGSWPGELFF. In DNA, the CDR3 is TGTGCCAGCAGCTTCGGGACTAGCGGGTCTTGGCCCGGGGAGCTGTTTTTT.